The following is a TCR beta chain sequence with its context. Its antigen is currently unknown. The junction differs from germline at one of its ends, possibly a read error. Other DNA sequences in the same sample also yield this CDR3. The data stem from a study of beta chain features in type 1 diabetes. The study's findings and limits: The naive, central memory and Treg TCRB repertoires looked more alike in patients than they did in healthy donors. Type 1 diabetes patients had VDJ junctions that carried fewer insertions and more deletions. Moderate yet significant TCRB CDR3 shortening was seen in Type 1 diabetes patients in all four CD4+ subsets.

Central memory, naive, regulatory and stem cell-like memory CD4+ cells were sorted by CD45RO/CCR7/CD25/CD127/CD95/CD27. Every isolated RNA sample was fully reverse transcribed, so sequencing captured expressed TCRB transcripts. Several million reads on average were seen across naive, central memory and regulatory T cell samples. Using immunoSEQ multiplex PCR, the repertoire was profiled, and TCRdb retains in-frame clones only, with some absent. The top ten hold around 0.56% of the sample, which has under 200,000 clones, around 8% seen once. Germline CDR1 is GTSNPN and CDR2 is SVGIG (reference sequence). The CDR3 is made up of 16 amino acids.

The sequence was collected from a woman younger than 30 with type 1 diabetes. The specimen was central memory CD4+ T cells from blood. The gene calls are TRBV30 and TRBJ1-1; a possible D gene is TRBD1 (5 bases). The chain's CDR3 is CAWSVWQGGVNTEAFF. CDR3 nucleotides: TGCGCCTGGAGTGTGTGGCAGGGAGGGGTGAACACTGAAGCTTTCTTT.